One and the same sample provided the 14 T cell receptor beta chains below, sequenced in a study of blood T cell repertoires in COVID-19. Only in-frame clones appear in the TCRdb table, and some are missing; sequencing was by immunoSEQ multiplex PCR. The profile shows hundreds of thousands of clones, approximately 91% of them singletons. Sample: PBMCs or T cells enriched from blood (not recorded which). The receptors shown here come from a woman aged 40 to 49 who had recovered from COVID-19.

The rearrangement joins TRBV29-1 to TRBJ2-7; TRBD2 aligns across 12 bases. CDR3 length equals 14 residues. V trimming: 5 bases; J trimming: 6 bases; junction bases outside the gene matches: 8. Germline V gene data show CDR1 as SQVTM and CDR2 as ANQGSEA. CDR3 in amino acids: CSVRSSGRVAEQYF. CDR3 DNA: TGCAGCGTTCGGTCTAGCGGGAGGGTGGCCGAGCAGTACTTC.

V usage is TRBV5-4 and J usage is TRBJ1-2; D uncertain. Germline values: CDR1 SGHNT, CDR2 YYREEE (reference sequence). Between the trimmed V and J ends, which lost 0 bases and 1 base, there was a span of 4 bases. CDR3 length equals 13 residues. CDR3 nucleotide sequence: TGTGCCAGCAGCTTGGGCGATAACTATGGCTACACCTTC. Translating gives CASSLGDNYGYTF.

The rearrangement joins TRBV7-6 to TRBJ2-2; a possible D gene is TRBD2 (5 bases). The ends were cut back, 5 bases at V and 5 bases at J, with 15 bases in the middle. This CDR3 contains 15 residues. CDR1 is SGHVS and CDR2 is FNYEAQ in the germline V gene. This CDR3 is CASSTYTRGTGELFF. The CDR3 DNA sequence: TGTGCCAGCAGCACCTACACCCGAGGGACCGGGGAGCTGTTTTTT. Supplemented by reference TRBV7-6 and TRBJ2-2, the full variable domain reads GAGVSQSPRYKVTKRGQDVALRCDPISGHVSLYWYRQALGQGPEFLTYFNYEAQQDKSGLPNDRFSAERPEGSISTLTIQRTEQRDSAMYRCASSTYTRGTGELFFGEGSRLTVL.

The rearrangement links TRBV23-1 to TRBJ2-7; D not certain. TRBV23-1 is an ORF, with its function uncertain. CDR3 length: 16 amino acids. Trimming removed 4 bases from V and 3 bases from J, with 19 bases in between. CDR3 DNA sequence: TGCGCCAGCAGTCCCTATTTCCCCCTACGGGTCTACGAGCAGTACTTC. Translated, it gives CASSPYFPLRVYEQYF.

Only one count was recorded for this clone. The rearrangement joins TRBV28 to TRBJ2-5, with TRBD1 as a possible D gene (6 bases). This CDR3 is 13 amino acids long. Germline CDR1 MDHEN, CDR2 SYDVKM. Deletions cut 5 bases from V and 1 base from J, with 8 bases between. CDR3 protein: CASSLGGQETQYF. The CDR3, as DNA: TGTGCCAGCAGTCTAGGGGGCCAAGAGACCCAGTACTTC.

This sequence joins TRBV28 and TRBJ1-1; D remains unclear. V was shortened by 10 bases and J by 2 bases, with 8 bases between the two germline ends. CDR1 and CDR2 from the germline V gene are MDHEN and SYDVKM. The CDR3 is made up of 11 amino acids. The CDR3 DNA follows: TGTGCCACCCTTTTAAACACTGAAGCTTTCTTT. Its protein is CATLLNTEAFF.

The chain recombines TRBV28 with TRBJ1-3, with D possibly matching TRBD1 (5 bases). Deletions cut 6 bases from V and 2 bases from J, with 11 bases between. CDR1 and CDR2 from the germline V gene are MDHEN and SYDVKM. CDR3 length: 14 residues. In DNA form, the CDR3 reads TGTGCCAGCAGAAAAACAGGAACTGGAAACACCATATATTTT. Translating gives CASRKTGTGNTIYF.

This rearrangement joins TRBV19 to TRBJ2-1, with 7 bases lining up with TRBD2. J was trimmed by 2 bases and V by 1 base; bases with no gene match: 2. Germline CDR1 reads LNHDA; CDR2 reads SQIVND (reference sequence). The CDR3 covers 15 residues. Here the CDR3 reads CASSIVAGAYNEQFF. The CDR3 region has the DNA TGTGCCAGTAGTATAGTGGCGGGAGCCTACAATGAGCAGTTCTTC.

V usage is TRBV6-1 and J usage is TRBJ1-4; D is unresolved. Germline V lookup: CDR1 MNHNS, CDR2 SASEGT. Trimming stripped 4 bases from V and 8 bases from J, with 26 bases between. The CDR3 is 18 residues long. The CDR3 sequence: CASSAHPPTYQVGEKLFF. The CDR3 DNA follows: TGTGCCAGCAGTGCCCACCCACCGACATACCAGGTTGGCGAAAAACTGTTTTTT.

The genes are TRBV6-5 and TRBJ2-1; 10 nucleotides agree with TRBD2. This CDR3 contains 16 residues. The ends lost 4 bases at V and 6 bases at J; junction bases unmatched: 9. Germline CDR1 reads MNHEY; CDR2 reads SVGAGI. The CDR3 loop reads CASSFGGLAKANEQFF. In DNA form, the CDR3 reads TGTGCCAGCAGTTTCGGGGGACTAGCGAAGGCCAATGAGCAGTTCTTC.

This chain connects TRBV24-1 to TRBJ2-1, with D possibly matching TRBD1 (5 bases). Germline CDR1 and CDR2: KGHDR and SFDVKD. The CDR3 totals 14 residues. V was clipped by 2 bases and J by 4 bases, with 8 bases between them. The CDR3 coding sequence is TGTGCCACCAGTGATTCGACAGTTTACAATGAGCAGTTCTTC. Translation gives CATSDSTVYNEQFF.

The V and J genes are TRBV29-1 and TRBJ1-1; tentative D call: TRBD1 (6 bases). This CDR3 has 14 residues. Germline loops: CDR1 SQVTM, CDR2 ANQGSEA. V dropped 4 bases and J dropped 1 base, with 13 bases sitting between them. The CDR3 DNA follows: TGCAGCGTTGGGGGGGGACACTCGAACACTGAAGCTTTCTTT. Translating gives CSVGGGHSNTEAFF.

This clone has a handful of counts. This sequence joins TRBV7-2 and TRBJ1-2; 7 bases fit TRBD1. CDR1 is SGHTA and CDR2 is FQGNSA in the germline V gene. V gave up 1 base and J gave up 6 bases; unmatched junction bases: 8. The CDR3 totals 15 residues. The CDR3 reads CASSLVTTGVNGYTF. The CDR3 coding sequence is TGTGCCAGCAGCTTAGTGACCACAGGGGTTAATGGCTACACCTTC.

In DNA form, the CDR3 reads TGTGCCAGCAGCGCCGGTTTGGCGGGAGAGCAAGAGACCCAGTACTTC. As protein: CASSAGLAGEQETQYF. V usage is TRBV9 and J usage is TRBJ2-5; 7 bases agree with TRBD2. This CDR3 spans 16 amino acids. Trimming took 3 bases from V and 2 from J; bases not matched to a gene: 10. The germline CDR1 and CDR2 sequences are SGDLS and YYNGEE.